This T cell receptor (beta chain) originates from a study of cytomegalovirus exposure and HLA in healthy donors. Study-level background: Samples from HLA-typed donors yielded 65 million to 85 million unique TCRs in an early data release.

Turning to this clone: Its antigen remains unidentified.

J lost 8 bases, V lost 0 bases, and 13 bases had no gene match. The CDR3 consists of 18 residues. CDR1 LGHNA and CDR2 YNFKEQ come from the germline V gene. Study findings and constraints: The study flagged roughly 150 TCR beta chains as cytomegalovirus-associated.

Researchers ran the PCR with 60 Vbeta and 13 Jbeta primers. In the authors' workflow: Around 12 million of tens of millions of unique TCR beta chains were shared, per a later count. Clones were sequenced by immunoSEQ multiplex PCR, and TCRdb holds only the in-frame ones, with some missing. The V and J calls and clone size are taken from that table; D and trimming were inferred from the DNA. The sample has 210,000 or so clones; roughly 83% are singletons. The receptor was derived from a girl aged 5-17 years in good health and CMV-seronegative. The sequenced sample was PBMCs. This sequence joins TRBV4-2 and TRBJ2-1; 10 bases align to TRBD2. This CDR3 is CASSQDHQPSGSMDEQFF. CDR3 coding DNA: TGTGCCAGCAGCCAAGATCATCAGCCTAGCGGGAGTATGGATGAGCAGTTCTTC.